Each of the 4 T cell receptor beta chains below was sequenced from the same sample in a study of spatial heterogeneity in lung cancer. TCRdb re-derived calls from the 5' RACE reads in MiXCR, one entry per CDR3 protein. The sample has nearly 80,000 distinct CDR3 sequences, about 8% seen once. The time point: sample taken at primary tumor resection. The sequences come from PBMCs, collected at surgery. These receptors all stem from a male donor with early-stage non-small cell lung cancer.

Notes on this clonotype: A read error may be the cause here, since a much bigger clone is one base away. The chain carries TRBV9 and TRBJ1-2; D is ambiguous. Germline V gene data show CDR1 as SGDLS and CDR2 as YYNGEE. V lost 7 bases, J lost 0 bases, and 7 bases lay in between. There are 12 residues in the CDR3. CDR3 nucleotides: TGTGCCAGCGGCGCCACTAACTATGGCTACACCTTC. Translating it yields CASGATNYGYTF. The variable domain in full, completed from reference TRBV9 and TRBJ1-2, reads DSGVTQTPKHLITATGQRVTLRCSPRSGDLSVYWYQQSLDQGLQFLIQYYNGEERAKGNILERFSAQQFPDLHSELNLSSLELGDSALYFCASGATNYGYTFGSGTRLTVV.

This clonotype has ten or more counts. The chain combines TRBV5-4 with TRBJ1-1, with D possibly being TRBD1 (5 bases). This CDR3 region has 12 residues. Trimming removed 4 bases from V and 5 bases from J, with 9 bases in between. Per the germline V gene, CDR1 is SGHNT and CDR2 is YYREEE (reference sequence). The DNA of the CDR3 is TGTGCCAGCAGCCGGCAGGGAACTGAAGCTTTCTTT. The encoded protein is CASSRQGTEAFF. Based on the CDR3 plus reference TRBV5-4 and TRBJ1-1, the full variable domain is ETGVTQSPTHLIKTRGQQVTLRCSSQSGHNTVSWYQQALGQGPQFIFQYYREEENGRGNFPPRFSGLQFPNYSSELNVNALELDDSALYLCASSRQGTEAFFGQGTRLTVV.

This clonotype was observed a handful of times. V gene TRBV9 combines with J gene TRBJ1-3; D may be TRBD1 (6 bases). The CDR3 contains 16 residues. Per germline, CDR1 SGDLS and CDR2 YYNGEE. V was shortened by 0 bases and J by 6 bases, with 16 bases between the two germline ends. The chain's CDR3 is CASSVAPNRDQNTIYF. In nucleotides, the CDR3 is TGTGCCAGCAGCGTAGCCCCCAACAGGGACCAAAACACCATATATTTT.

The chain combines TRBV7-2 with TRBJ2-1; perhaps D is TRBD1 or TRBD2 (5 bases each). The ends were cut back, 5 bases at V and 8 bases at J, with 16 bases in the middle. There are 14 residues in the CDR3. The germline gives CDR1 SGHTA, CDR2 FQGNSA. The CDR3 nucleotides read TGTGCCAGCAGCCCGGGGACCCGAAGTTATGAGCAGTTCTTC. Translating it yields CASSPGTRSYEQFF.